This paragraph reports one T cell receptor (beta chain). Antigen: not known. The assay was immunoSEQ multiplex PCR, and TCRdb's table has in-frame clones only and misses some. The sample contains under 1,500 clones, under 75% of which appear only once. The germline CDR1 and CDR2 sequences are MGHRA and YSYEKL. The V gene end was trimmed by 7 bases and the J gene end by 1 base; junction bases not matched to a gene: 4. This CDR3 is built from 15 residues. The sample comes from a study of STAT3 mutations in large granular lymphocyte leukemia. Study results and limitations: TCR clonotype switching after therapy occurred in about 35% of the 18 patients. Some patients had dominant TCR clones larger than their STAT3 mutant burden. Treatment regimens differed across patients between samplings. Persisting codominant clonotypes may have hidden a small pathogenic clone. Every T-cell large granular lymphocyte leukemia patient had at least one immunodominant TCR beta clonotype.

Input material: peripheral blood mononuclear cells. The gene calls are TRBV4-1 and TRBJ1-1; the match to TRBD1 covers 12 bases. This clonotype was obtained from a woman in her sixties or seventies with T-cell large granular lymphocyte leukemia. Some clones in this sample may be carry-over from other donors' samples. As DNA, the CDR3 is TGCGCCAGCAAGCCGGGACAGGGGGCGAACACTGAAGCTTTCTTT. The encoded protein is CASKPGQGANTEAFF.